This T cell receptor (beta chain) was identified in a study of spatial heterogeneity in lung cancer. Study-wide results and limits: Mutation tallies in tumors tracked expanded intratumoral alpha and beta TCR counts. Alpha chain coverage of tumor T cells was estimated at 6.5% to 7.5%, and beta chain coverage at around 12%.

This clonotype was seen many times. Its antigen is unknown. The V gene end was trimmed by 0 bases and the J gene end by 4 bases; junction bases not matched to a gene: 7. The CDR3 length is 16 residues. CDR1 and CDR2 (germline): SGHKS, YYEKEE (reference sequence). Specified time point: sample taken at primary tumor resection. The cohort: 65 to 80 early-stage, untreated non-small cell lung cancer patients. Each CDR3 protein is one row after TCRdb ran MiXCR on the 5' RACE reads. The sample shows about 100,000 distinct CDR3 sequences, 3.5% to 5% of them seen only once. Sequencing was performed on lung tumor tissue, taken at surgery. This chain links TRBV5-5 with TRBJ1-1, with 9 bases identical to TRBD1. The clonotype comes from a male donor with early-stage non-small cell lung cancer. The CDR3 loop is CASSLGGQGWITEAFF. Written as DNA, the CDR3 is TGTGCCAGCAGCTTGGGGGGACAGGGATGGATCACTGAAGCTTTCTTT.